What follows are 15 T cell receptor beta chains derived from one specimen sequenced in a study of preoperative IRX-2 immunotherapy in early breast cancer. The sample's treatment: preoperative locoregional IRX-2 cytokine immunotherapy. Profiling relied on immunoSEQ multiplex PCR, and the TCRdb table lists in-frame clones only, not all of them. The sample shows roughly 27,000 clones, around 72% of them seen only once. The sequencing used lymph node tissue, collected after IRX-2 immunotherapy. The receptors stem from a human donor with breast cancer.

This clone appeared once. V and J are TRBV7-1 and TRBJ2-7; perhaps TRBD1 as D (6 bases). TRBV7-1 is marked as an open reading frame, function uncertain. Trimming cost V 6 bases and J 5 bases, with 14 bases left between them. The CDR3 runs to 13 residues. The CDR3 is CASSSTGRNEQYF. CDR3 nucleotides: TGTGCCAGCAGTTCTACAGGGAGAAACGAGCAGTACTTC.

The genes are TRBV25-1 and TRBJ1-2, with D unresolved. The CDR3 extends over 14 amino acids. The V gene lost 4 bases and the J gene lost 4 bases, with 13 bases spanning the gap. Germline V gene lookup returns CDR1 MGHDK and CDR2 SYGVNS. For the CDR3, the DNA is TGTGCCAGCAGTGTGGAGGGCCCCGGCTATGGCTACACCTTC. This translates into CASSVEGPGYGYTF.

J is TRBJ1-5 and V is TRBV6-8, with 7 bases lining up with TRBD1. CDR3 size: 13 residues. The germline V gene encodes CDR1 MNHGY and CDR2 SAAAGT. Trimming at V came to 6 bases and at J to 6 bases, leaving 5 bases not matched to a gene. CDR3 DNA: TGTGCCAGCAGACGACAGGGACCTCAGCCCCAGCATTTT. Protein sequence: CASRRQGPQPQHF.

The chain combines TRBV11-3 with TRBJ2-7, with D perhaps assigned TRBD1 or TRBD2 (6 bases each). Per germline, CDR1 SGHNT and CDR2 YENEEA. The CDR3 runs to 16 residues. Trimming removed 4 bases from V and 3 bases from J, with 19 bases in between. The CDR3: CASSSNRYGGVYEQYF. Written as DNA, the CDR3 is TGTGCCAGCAGCTCGAATCGGTACGGGGGCGTCTACGAGCAGTACTTC.

This chain uses TRBV5-1 with TRBJ2-2; D call uncertain. This CDR3 is built from 16 residues. CDR1 SGHRS and CDR2 YFSETQ come from the germline V gene. With 1 base removed from V and 2 bases from J, the gap between germline ends came to 12 bases. As DNA, the CDR3 is TGCGCCAGCAGCTTGACATGGCCCACTAACACCGGGGAGCTGTTTTTT. Translated: CASSLTWPTNTGELFF.

This clone showed up just once. This chain joins TRBV6-8 and TRBJ2-7; 9 positions match TRBD1. Germline V CDR1 and CDR2: MNHGY, SAAAGT. The CDR3 extends over 14 amino acids. V lost 2 bases to trimming and J lost 3 bases; unmatched junction nucleotides: 2. The CDR3 nucleotides are TGTGCCAGCAGTTACCGACAGGGGGGCTACGAGCAGTACTTC. This sequence encodes CASSYRQGGYEQYF.

This clone showed up just a few times. CDR3 sequence (DNA): TGTGCCTGGAGTGGCCGAGCGATTGAGCAGTTCTTC. Its protein product is CAWSGRAIEQFF. The V call is TRBV30, the J call TRBJ2-1; no clear D. Trimming cost V 1 base and J 9 bases, with 10 bases left between them. Germline CDR1 is GTSNPN and CDR2 is SVGIG (reference sequence). The CDR3 extends over 12 amino acids.

This chain links TRBV6-8 with TRBJ2-7; D possibly corresponds to TRBD1 (6 bases). CDR1 is MNHGY, CDR2 SAAAGT, per germline. CDR3 size: 13 residues. The V end lost 5 bases, the J end lost 1 base, and 9 bases lay between the germline ends. CDR3 bases: TGTGCCAGCAGTAACCAGGGGTCCTACGAGCAGTACTTC. This codes for CASSNQGSYEQYF.

This chain joins TRBV11-3 and TRBJ1-2; D perhaps matches TRBD1 (6 bases). The length of the CDR3 is 17 residues. Germline CDR1 is SGHNT and CDR2 is YENEEA. V was pared by 5 bases and J by 4 bases, with 23 bases between. The CDR3 loop reads CASSQGQTRGAVYGYTF. CDR3 nucleotides: TGTGCCAGCAGCCAGGGCCAAACCAGGGGTGCTGTCTATGGCTACACCTTC.

This clone appeared a single time. The V gene is TRBV5-1, the J gene TRBJ2-1; TRBD1 matches at 11 bases. CDR1 SGHRS and CDR2 YFSETQ come from the germline V gene. The CDR3 runs 15 residues. V gave up 3 bases and J gave up 8 bases; unmatched junction bases: 7. CDR3 in DNA: TGCGCCAGCAGCTCGGGACAGGGGGAAGGGTATGAGCAGTTCTTC. It codes for CASSSGQGEGYEQFF.

The rearrangement links TRBV5-1 to TRBJ2-2; 7 nucleotides align to TRBD1. CDR3 length equals 16 residues. V shed 4 bases and J 5 bases; nucleotides not matched to a gene: 11. Germline CDR1 reads SGHRS; CDR2 reads YFSETQ. The DNA for the CDR3 is TGCGCCAGCAGCCCCCGACAGGGTGTTTCGACCGGGGAGCTGTTTTTT. It translates to CASSPRQGVSTGELFF.

The chain employs TRBV4-1 and TRBJ2-5; 7 bases match TRBD1. The CDR3 contains 14 residues. CDR1 and CDR2 from the germline V gene are MGHRA and YSYEKL. The V and J ends lost 3 bases and 2 bases, in that order; junction bases with no gene match: 3. The CDR3 loop is CASSQGTAQETQYF. CDR3 nucleotides: TGCGCCAGCAGCCAGGGGACAGCACAAGAGACCCAGTACTTC.

The chain has TRBV12-2 and TRBJ2-7; no check of the table's D call, TRBD2, against the DNA was made. TRBV12-2 is a listed pseudogene. This CDR3 comprises 20 residues. The CDR3: CASRFSRPGLAGQRAYEQYF. DNA of the CDR3: TGTGCAAGTCGCTTTTCACGACCGGGACTAGCGGGACAAAGGGCCTACGAGCAGTACTTC.

V gene TRBV6-8 combines with J gene TRBJ1-2; D is possibly TRBD1 (6 bases). Germline V gene lookup returns CDR1 MNHGY and CDR2 SAAAGT. There are 14 residues in the CDR3. V lost 5 bases and J lost 4, with 14 bases in between. CDR3 protein: CASSPRDIFYGYTF. CDR3 DNA sequence: TGTGCCAGCAGTCCCCGGGACATCTTCTATGGCTACACCTTC.

This clone is a singleton in its sample. The V gene is TRBV7-7, the J gene TRBJ1-2; D is perhaps TRBD1 (5 bases). The CDR3 spans 14 residues. The V gene's germline CDR1 is SSHAT and CDR2 FNYEAQ (reference sequence). The germline V and J ends were trimmed by 5 bases and 5 bases, with 15 bases remaining between them. CDR3 amino acids: CASSPTDLEYGYTF. CDR3 sequence (DNA): TGTGCCAGCAGCCCGACAGACCTGGAATATGGCTACACCTTC.